This T cell receptor beta chain was profiled in a study of cytomegalovirus exposure and HLA in healthy donors. Study-wide points: A later analysis found that most CMV-associated TCR beta chains appeared HLA-restricted.

The CDR3 has 15 amino acids. Unmatched junction bases numbered 6, after V lost 4 bases and J lost 6 bases. Germline CDR1 is LNHDA and CDR2 is SQIVND (reference sequence). Turning to this clone: Its antigen remains unidentified.

60 Vbeta and 13 Jbeta primers were used in PCR. Assay used: immunoSEQ multiplex PCR; TCRdb lists only in-frame clones, some missing. Among about 110,000 clones, around 80% were seen once, and the ten largest hold roughly 6%. The chain carries TRBV19 and TRBJ1-6; 7 bases align to TRBD1. This receptor was taken from a woman in her forties or fifties in good health and CMV-seropositive. Input material: PBMCs. The CDR3 here is CASSNTGASNSPLHF. The CDR3 coding sequence is TGTGCCAGTAGTAATACAGGGGCGTCTAATTCACCCCTCCACTTT.